These T cell receptor beta chains were read from a single sample in a study of T cells in Graves' hyperthyroidism and ophthalmopathy. Via MiXCR, TCRdb re-called the multiplex PCR reads, giving one row per CDR3 protein. The repertoire includes fewer than 550,000 distinct CDR3 sequences, 15% to 18% of them detected once, and 14% sits in the top ten. Source material: blood. The origin of the receptors is a woman aged 18-30 years with Graves' hyperthyroidism. The CDR3 runs from the conserved cysteine through the conserved F or W. The D gene is left open where the match is weak. A row's size may be missing; if present it is once, few, many or a size class.

>TRBJ1-1|TRBV24-1|many|TRBD1
CATSVRGEAEAFF
TGTGCCACCAGTGTCAGGGGGGAGGCTGAAGCTTTCTTT
>TRBJ2-1|TRBV5-1|NA|NA
CASSLGGSGYNEQFF
TGCGCCAGCAGCTTGGGGGGAAGCGGCTACAATGAGCAGTTCTTC
>TRBJ2-7|TRBV6-1|NA|NA
CASSSAGRGEQYF
TGTGCCAGCAGTTCGGCAGGCCGCGGCGAGCAGTACTTC
>TRBJ1-2|TRBV7-9|few|NA
CASSPGLGGDGYTF
TGTGCCAGCAGCCCCGGACTCGGAGGAGATGGCTACACCTTC
>TRBJ2-7|TRBV29-1|many|TRBD1
CSVEGGEDRGLYEQYF
TGCAGCGTTGAAGGGGGTGAGGACAGGGGGTTGTACGAGCAGTACTTC
>TRBJ1-6|TRBV20-1|many|NA
CSAEGGVNSPLHF
TGCAGTGCCGAGGGCGGGGTCAATTCACCCCTCCACTTT
>TRBJ1-2|TRBV12-3/TRBV12-4|NA|TRBD1
CASSGGTGGIGYGYTF
TGTGCCAGCAGTGGGGGGACAGGGGGCATCGGCTATGGCTACACCTTC
>TRBJ2-7|TRBV7-6|many|NA
CASSLLAQDRPYEQYF
TGTGCCAGCAGCTTATTGGCCCAGGACAGACCCTACGAGCAGTACTTC
>TRBJ1-6|TRBV6-2/TRBV6-3|many|NA
CASSYSMAYNSPLHF
TGTGCCAGCAGTTACTCGATGGCCTATAATTCACCCCTCCACTTT
>TRBJ2-5|TRBV5-1|NA|TRBD2
CASSQPRSGDQETQYF
TGCGCCAGCAGCCAACCGCGGAGCGGGGATCAAGAGACCCAGTACTTC
>TRBJ1-4|TRBV6-2/TRBV6-3|few|NA
CASGETTGKLFF
TGTGCCAGCGGGGAGACCACAGGAAAACTGTTTTTT
>TRBJ2-1|TRBV20-1|few|TRBD2
CSARDPAGELNEQFF
TGCAGTGCTAGAGATCCAGCGGGAGAGTTGAATGAGCAGTTCTTC
>TRBJ2-3|TRBV6-1|few|NA
CASTGARPTYTDTQYF
TGTGCCAGCACCGGGGCGCGGCCAACCTACACAGATACGCAGTATTTT
>TRBJ2-5|TRBV12-3/TRBV12-4|NA|TRBD2
CASSTGTSGGDLETQYF
TGTGCCAGCAGTACCGGGACTAGCGGGGGGGACCTTGAGACCCAGTACTTC
>TRBJ1-3|TRBV11-2|many|TRBD1
CASSFDRGAGNTIYF
TGTGCCAGCAGCTTCGACAGGGGTGCTGGAAACACCATATATTTT
>TRBJ1-6|TRBV12-3/TRBV12-4|many|NA
CASSVQRTWANSPLHF
TGTGCCAGCAGTGTTCAAAGAACATGGGCTAATTCACCCCTCCACTTT
>TRBJ2-5|TRBV7-8|many|TRBD1
CASSSQTGPETQYF
TGTGCCAGCAGCTCTCAGACAGGGCCGGAGACCCAGTACTTC
>TRBJ1-2|TRBV28|many|NA
CASSFRGSYGYTF
TGTGCCAGCAGTTTCCGGGGTAGCTATGGCTACACCTTC
>TRBJ1-2|TRBV5-6|many|NA
CASSWVYYGYTF
TGTGCCAGCAGCTGGGTCTACTATGGCTACACCTTC
>TRBJ2-5|TRBV7-3|NA|TRBD2
CASSISGGRETQYF
TGTGCCAGCAGCATTAGCGGGGGCAGGGAGACCCAGTACTTC
>TRBJ2-1|TRBV7-3|few|NA
CASRPGGGTVNEQFF
TGTGCCAGCAGACCCGGAGGGGGGACAGTCAATGAGCAGTTCTTC
>TRBJ1-1|TRBV13|many|NA
CVSSFVGGNTEAFF
TGTGTCAGCAGCTTCGTGGGGGGGAACACTGAAGCTTTCTTT
>TRBJ2-1|TRBV7-2|few|NA
CASIKRRRGNEQFF
TGTGCCAGCATCAAACGGAGGCGGGGCAATGAGCAGTTCTTC
>TRBJ2-1|TRBV3-1|NA|NA
CVSSPLGVSYNEQFF
TGTGTCAGCAGCCCACTGGGGGTTTCCTACAATGAGCAGTTCTTC
>TRBJ2-5|TRBV5-1|many|NA
CASSLAVAYGETQYF
TGCGCCAGCAGCTTGGCCGTAGCCTATGGGGAGACCCAGTACTTC
>TRBJ1-2|TRBV20-1|NA|NA
CSARDLTGRGYTF
TGCAGTGCTAGAGATTTAACCGGGAGGGGCTACACCTTC
>TRBJ1-3|TRBV15|NA|TRBD1
CATSRSPLRDRAGNTIYF
TGTGCCACCAGCAGATCCCCCTTGAGGGACAGGGCTGGAAACACCATATATTTT
>TRBJ2-2|TRBV6-1|many|TRBD1
CASKSGGAGTGELFF
TGTGCCAGCAAATCAGGGGGCGCGGGCACCGGGGAGCTGTTTTTT
>TRBJ2-1|TRBV4-1|few|NA
CASSQVIESSYNEQFF
TGCGCCAGCAGCCAAGTGATCGAATCCTCCTACAATGAGCAGTTCTTC
>TRBJ1-6|TRBV2|NA|NA
CASSDRLGGSPLHF
TGTGCCAGCAGTGACAGGCTAGGAGGGTCACCCCTCCACTTT
>TRBJ2-1|TRBV19|NA|NA
CASSIEGAGPYNEQFF
TGTGCCAGTAGTATAGAGGGCGCGGGGCCCTACAATGAGCAGTTCTTC
>TRBJ1-1|TRBV20-1|many|NA
CSARLGDNEAFF
TGCAGTGCTAGATTGGGGGATAATGAAGCTTTCTTT
>TRBJ2-7|TRBV11-2|few|NA
CASSLRSHYSHEQYF
TGTGCCAGCAGCCTAAGAAGTCACTACTCCCACGAGCAGTACTTC
>TRBJ2-7|TRBV6-1|few|NA
CASSEGSTLFKQYF
TGTGCCAGCAGTGAAGGTTCGACCCTTTTTAAGCAGTACTTC
>TRBJ2-1|TRBV24-1|many|NA
CATSQRSGPNEQFF
TGTGCCACCAGTCAGCGGTCCGGACCCAATGAGCAGTTCTTC
>TRBJ2-5|TRBV7-9|many|NA
CASSSGSNGETQYF
TGTGCCAGCAGCTCCGGGTCGAACGGAGAGACCCAGTACTTC
>TRBJ1-5|TRBV28|many|NA
CASSLRDSNQPQHF
TGTGCCAGCAGTTTAAGAGATAGCAATCAGCCCCAGCATTTT
>TRBJ1-4|TRBV5-5|NA|NA
CASSLTLIETLNEKLFF
TGTGCCAGCAGCTTGACCCTTATCGAGACACTGAATGAAAAACTGTTTTTT
>TRBJ1-1|TRBV27|many|NA
CASSRLNTEAFF
TGTGCCAGCAGTCGATTGAACACTGAAGCTTTCTTT
>TRBJ2-1|TRBV29-1|few|TRBD1
CSVATGGSYNEQFF
TGCAGCGTTGCCACAGGGGGCTCCTACAATGAGCAGTTCTTC
>TRBJ2-3|TRBV15|NA|NA
CATSSTDTQYF
TGTGCCACCAGTAGCACAGATACGCAGTATTTT
>TRBJ2-1|TRBV20-1|many|TRBD2
CSARDSGRNEQFF
TGCAGTGCTAGGGATAGCGGGAGGAATGAGCAGTTCTTC
>TRBJ2-7|TRBV6-6|many|TRBD2
CASSYSNPLAGGPSYEQYF
TGTGCCAGCAGTTACTCGAACCCCCTAGCGGGAGGTCCATCCTACGAGCAGTACTTC
>TRBJ1-2|TRBV27|NA|NA
CASSPQGLANYGYTF
TGTGCCAGCAGTCCCCAGGGGCTCGCTAACTATGGCTACACCTTC
>TRBJ2-5|TRBV2|many|TRBD2
CASSEQTSGGVETQYF
TGTGCCAGCAGTGAACAAACTAGCGGGGGGGTTGAGACCCAGTACTTC